The 24 T cell receptor beta chains listed next were all sequenced from one sample in a study of identical twins. TCRdb re-called the 5' RACE reads with MiXCR, one entry per CDR3 protein. The data show 510,000 or so distinct CDR3 sequences, 13% to 15% seen once. The same specimen was also included in a second study, on yellow fever vaccine responses in identical twins.

The sequencing sample was made of CD4+ T cells sorted from blood. The origin of the receptors is a woman aged 18-30 years in good health.

This clonotype appeared a few times. This sequence joins TRBV10-3 and TRBJ2-7; D is possibly TRBD1 or TRBD2 (6 bases each). The V end was cut by 2 bases, the J end by 3 bases, with 14 bases between. Germline V gene sequence: CDR1 ENHRY, CDR2 SYGVKD. CDR3 length equals 15 residues. CDR3 bases: TGTGCCATCAGTGAGCCAATCGGAGGGGGCTACGAGCAGTACTTC. This sequence encodes CAISEPIGGGYEQYF.

This chain joins TRBV7-9 and TRBJ1-2; D remains ambiguous. The CDR3 length is 14 residues. The V end lost 5 bases, the J end lost 5 bases, and 15 bases lay between the germline ends. Germline V gene lookup returns CDR1 SEHNR and CDR2 FQNEAQ (reference sequence). In nucleotides, the CDR3 is TGTGCCAGCAGCCCCCCGGCAGGATCTTATGGCTACACCTTC. Protein: CASSPPAGSYGYTF.

There are many counts of this clonotype. The chain joins TRBV20-1 to TRBJ2-1, with 9 bases matching TRBD2. The CDR3 is 14 amino acids. V lost 6 bases, J lost 2 bases, and 5 bases stayed unmatched. Per the germline V gene, CDR1 is DFQATT and CDR2 is SNEGSKA (reference sequence). In nucleotides, the CDR3 is TGCAGTGCCCCAGCGGGGGGTACCTACAATGAGCAGTTCTTC. Protein sequence: CSAPAGGTYNEQFF.

In its sample, this clonotype was seen a few times. This chain connects TRBV27 to TRBJ1-1; D might be TRBD1 (6 bases). From germline, CDR1 is MNHEY and CDR2 SMNVEV (reference sequence). This CDR3 region has 16 residues. V was pared by 0 bases and J by 3 bases, with 14 bases between. As DNA, the CDR3 is TGTGCCAGCAGTTTATCTCCCCGGGGGCGGGACACTGAAGCTTTCTTT. Its translation is CASSLSPRGRDTEAFF.

The chain has TRBV5-1 and TRBJ1-1; the D is unclear. CDR3 length equals 14 residues. In germline, CDR1 is SGHRS, CDR2 YFSETQ. The V end lost 3 bases, the J end lost 0 bases, and 9 bases lay between the germline ends. The CDR3 nucleotides read TGCGCCAGCAGCTCTACGAACATGAACACTGAAGCTTTCTTT. Its protein is CASSSTNMNTEAFF.

The chain links TRBV11-2 to TRBJ2-7, with TRBD1 identical over 7 bases. The CDR3 has 18 residues. The germline V gene has CDR1 SGHAT and CDR2 FQNNGV. The V segment lost 2 bases and the J segment 1 base; nucleotides outside the gene matches: 14. In nucleotides, the CDR3 is TGTGCCAGCAGCTTATTAGCCGTAGGGGGCGCAGGGTCCTACGAGCAGTACTTC. Protein product: CASSLLAVGGAGSYEQYF. The full variable domain, completed using reference TRBV11-2 and TRBJ2-7, is EAGVAQSPRYKIIEKRQSVAFWCNPISGHATLYWYQQILGQGPKLLIQFQNNGVVDDSQLPKDRFSAERLKGVDSTLKIQPAKLEDSAVYLCASSLLAVGGAGSYEQYFGPGTRLTVT.

The genes are TRBV4-1 and TRBJ2-2, with 8 bases aligning to TRBD1. The CDR3 length is 17 residues. V shed 3 bases and J 7 bases; nucleotides not matched to a gene: 13. Germline loops: CDR1 MGHRA, CDR2 YSYEKL. The CDR3, as DNA: TGCGCCAGCAGCCAGGGGGCCGGGACAGGAATTGGCGGGGAGCTGTTTTTT. Protein product: CASSQGAGTGIGGELFF.

This clonotype was seen a handful of times. The chain couples TRBV18 to TRBJ2-5; D tentatively reads TRBD1 or TRBD2 (5 bases each). The germline V gene encodes CDR1 KGHSH and CDR2 LQKENI. V was shortened by 3 bases and J by 3 bases, with 11 bases between the two germline ends. The length of the CDR3 is 14 residues. DNA for the CDR3: TGTGCCAGCTCACCGCCTTTGGGGGAAGAGACCCAGTACTTC. Its protein product is CASSPPLGEETQYF. The variable domain in full, completed from reference TRBV18 and TRBJ2-5, reads NAGVMQNPRHLVRRRGQEARLRCSPMKGHSHVYWYRQLPEEGLKFMVYLQKENIIDESGMPKERFSAEFPKEGPSILRIQQVVRGDSAAYFCASSPPLGEETQYFGPGTRLLVL.

This clonotype was counted ten times or more. This chain links TRBV11-2 with TRBJ1-1; D is possibly TRBD1 (5 bases). The germline V and J ends were trimmed by 5 bases and 5 bases, with 18 bases remaining between them. The germline V gene has CDR1 SGHAT and CDR2 FQNNGV. The CDR3 covers 15 residues. CDR3 DNA sequence: TGTGCCAGCAGCCCCGGCGTGGGGCGCAGGACTGAAGCTTTCTTT. Its protein is CASSPGVGRRTEAFF. Combining the CDR3 with reference TRBV11-2 and TRBJ1-1 gives the whole variable domain EAGVAQSPRYKIIEKRQSVAFWCNPISGHATLYWYQQILGQGPKLLIQFQNNGVVDDSQLPKDRFSAERLKGVDSTLKIQPAKLEDSAVYLCASSPGVGRRTEAFFGQGTRLTVV.

This clonotype was detected a few times. The chain recombines TRBV29-1 with TRBJ2-3, with 8 bases identical to TRBD1. From germline, CDR1 is SQVTM and CDR2 ANQGSEA. The CDR3 covers 15 residues. V lost 6 bases and J lost 1; bases outside the gene matches: 9. The CDR3 region is CSVSDRGRGTDTQYF. In DNA form, the CDR3 reads TGCAGCGTAAGCGACAGGGGCCGGGGCACAGATACGCAGTATTTT.

This rearrangement joins TRBV4-1 to TRBJ2-6, with 8 bases aligning to TRBD1. Unmatched junction bases numbered 5, after V lost 4 bases and J lost 0 bases. The germline V gene encodes CDR1 MGHRA and CDR2 YSYEKL. The length of the CDR3 is 17 residues. The CDR3: CASSPGQVRSGANVLTF. CDR3 DNA sequence: TGCGCCAGCAGCCCGGGACAGGTTCGCTCTGGGGCCAACGTCCTGACTTTC.

This clonotype occurred a few times. V usage is TRBV12-3 or TRBV12-4 and J usage is TRBJ2-1; D not resolved. With 7 bases removed from V and 0 bases from J, the gap between germline ends came to 10 bases. The CDR3 is made up of 14 amino acids. The CDR3 nucleotides read TGTGCCAGCACCCGCAGAAGCTCCTACAATGAGCAGTTCTTC. This gives the protein CASTRRSSYNEQFF.

The chain combines TRBV28 with TRBJ2-3; 10 bases match TRBD2. The CDR3 length is 14 residues. The germline CDR1 and CDR2 sequences are MDHEN and SYDVKM. The V segment lost 5 bases and the J segment 1 base; nucleotides outside the gene matches: 0. CDR3 DNA: TGTGCCAGCAGTAGCGGGAGGGGCACAGATACGCAGTATTTT. It is translated as CASSSGRGTDTQYF.

The chain has TRBV7-2 and TRBJ2-3, with D possibly being TRBD2 (5 bases). V was trimmed by 3 bases and J by 8 bases, leaving 9 bases between them. This CDR3 comprises 12 residues. The germline V gene has CDR1 SGHTA and CDR2 FQGNSA. The CDR3 loop is CASSFSEGTQYF. As DNA, the CDR3 is TGTGCCAGCAGCTTTTCTGAGGGTACGCAGTATTTT.

The rearrangement uses TRBV7-2 and TRBJ1-1, with D unresolved. The CDR3 sequence is 14 residues long. The V gene lost 3 bases and the J gene lost 0 bases, with 8 bases spanning the gap. In germline, CDR1 is SGHTA, CDR2 FQGNSA. In DNA, the CDR3 is TGTGCCAGCAGCTTGAAAGGGCTGAACACTGAAGCTTTCTTT. Amino acids: CASSLKGLNTEAFF.

The V call is TRBV6-1, the J call TRBJ2-1; 7 bases align to TRBD1. CDR3 size: 13 residues. The V and J ends lost 7 bases and 7 bases, in that order; junction bases with no gene match: 7. CDR1 and CDR2 from the germline V gene are MNHNS and SASEGT. CDR3 bases: TGTGCCAGCACCTTCGCCAGGGGGAATGAGCAGTTCTTC. Translation gives CASTFARGNEQFF.

The chain employs TRBV5-1 and TRBJ2-3; 8 nucleotides line up with TRBD2. This CDR3 spans 16 amino acids. CDR1 and CDR2 from the germline V gene are SGHRS and YFSETQ. The V and J ends lost 4 bases and 3 bases, in that order; junction bases with no gene match: 10. Here the CDR3 reads CASSGRWGGRTDTQYF. The CDR3 DNA reads as TGCGCCAGCAGCGGCCGATGGGGCGGGAGGACAGATACGCAGTATTTT.

The rearrangement links TRBV12-3 or TRBV12-4 to TRBJ2-5, with D maybe TRBD1 (6 bases). Trimming shortened V by 6 bases and J by 5 bases, and 13 bases separated the two germline ends. This CDR3 region has 13 residues. In DNA form, the CDR3 reads TGTGCCAGCAGCACAAGGGGGATGGAGACCCAGTACTTC. Its protein is CASSTRGMETQYF.

V usage is TRBV6-5 and J usage is TRBJ1-5, with D hard to call. The V gene's germline CDR1 is MNHEY and CDR2 SVGAGI. V was pared by 0 bases and J by 6 bases, with 9 bases between. There are 14 residues in the CDR3. CDR3 region: CASSYSEGFQPQHF. In DNA, the CDR3 is TGTGCCAGCAGTTACTCCGAGGGATTTCAGCCCCAGCATTTT.

This clonotype was detected ten times or more. CDR3 sequence: CSAPERGGPYNEQFF. The DNA for the CDR3 is TGCAGTGCTCCCGAGCGGGGGGGTCCCTACAATGAGCAGTTCTTC. The chain recombines TRBV20-1 with TRBJ2-1; 10 bases are a match to TRBD2. There are 15 residues in the CDR3. With 5 bases clipped from V and 2 bases from J, the junction kept 6 bases outside the gene matches. Germline loops: CDR1 DFQATT, CDR2 SNEGSKA (reference sequence).

V is TRBV27 and J is TRBJ1-2; 8 bases align to TRBD1. CDR3 size: 16 residues. The germline CDR1 and CDR2 sequences are MNHEY and SMNVEV (reference sequence). V lost 5 bases to trimming and J lost 8 bases; unmatched junction nucleotides: 16. CDR3 DNA: TGTGCCAGCAGTATCGGACAGGGAGTGGGTGTGGGGGGCTACACCTTC. Translation: CASSIGQGVGVGGYTF.

The sample holds a few counts of this clonotype. The genes are TRBV5-1 and TRBJ2-5; 7 nucleotides agree with TRBD1. This CDR3 is built from 15 residues. CDR1 is SGHRS and CDR2 is YFSETQ in the germline V gene. J lost 5 bases, V lost 3 bases, and 10 bases had no gene match. The CDR3 DNA reads as TGCGCCAGCAGCTCAAAGACAGGGAATTCGGAGACCCAGTACTTC. Translation: CASSSKTGNSETQYF.

This clonotype was observed a handful of times. This sequence joins TRBV7-7 and TRBJ2-3; TRBD2 matches 14 bases. V trimming: 5 bases; J trimming: 3 bases; junction bases outside the gene matches: 13. Germline V gene data show CDR1 as SSHAT and CDR2 as FNYEAQ (reference sequence). The CDR3 loop spans 19 amino acids. For the CDR3, the DNA is TGTGCCAGCAGCCCGAGACTAGCGGGAGGGCCGGTGGGAACAGATACGCAGTATTTT. Its protein product is CASSPRLAGGPVGTDTQYF.

The chain couples TRBV20-1 to TRBJ2-5; no clear D gene. V lost 4 bases and J lost 5, with 20 bases in between. The CDR3 is 15 amino acids. Germline V gives CDR1 DFQATT, CDR2 SNEGSKA (reference sequence). CDR3 coding DNA: TGCAGTGCTATCAGTGGGCACGTCATCGGGGAGACCCAGTACTTC. Its protein is CSAISGHVIGETQYF.